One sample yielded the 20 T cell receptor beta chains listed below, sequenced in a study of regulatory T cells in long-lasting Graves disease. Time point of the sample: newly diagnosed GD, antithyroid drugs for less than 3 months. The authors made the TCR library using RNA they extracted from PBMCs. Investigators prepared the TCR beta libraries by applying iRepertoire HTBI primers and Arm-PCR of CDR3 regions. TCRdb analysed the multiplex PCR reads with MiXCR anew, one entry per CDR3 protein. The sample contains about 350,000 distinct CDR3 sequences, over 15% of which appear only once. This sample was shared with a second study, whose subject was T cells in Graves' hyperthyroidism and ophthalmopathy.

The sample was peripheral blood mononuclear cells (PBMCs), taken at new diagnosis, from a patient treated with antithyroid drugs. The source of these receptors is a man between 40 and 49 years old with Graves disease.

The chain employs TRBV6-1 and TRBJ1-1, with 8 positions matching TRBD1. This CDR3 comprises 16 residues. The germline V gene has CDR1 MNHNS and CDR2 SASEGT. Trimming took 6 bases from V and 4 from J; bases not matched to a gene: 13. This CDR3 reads CASSSHGGQGGTEAFF. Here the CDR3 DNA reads TGTGCCAGCAGCTCACACGGTGGACAGGGCGGCACTGAAGCTTTCTTT.

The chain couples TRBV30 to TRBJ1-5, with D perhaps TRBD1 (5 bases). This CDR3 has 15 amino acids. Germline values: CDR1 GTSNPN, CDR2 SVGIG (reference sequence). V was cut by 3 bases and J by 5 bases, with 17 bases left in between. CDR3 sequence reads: CAWSPKGRPDQPQHF. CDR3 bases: TGTGCCTGGAGCCCGAAGGGGAGGCCCGATCAGCCCCAGCATTTT.

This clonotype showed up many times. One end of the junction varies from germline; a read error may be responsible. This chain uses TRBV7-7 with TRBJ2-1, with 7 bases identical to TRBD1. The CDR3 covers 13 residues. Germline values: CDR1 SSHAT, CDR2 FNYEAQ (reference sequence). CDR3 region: CASSRDRYNEQFF. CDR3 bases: TGTGCTAGCAGCCGGGACAGATACAATGAGCAGTTCTTC.

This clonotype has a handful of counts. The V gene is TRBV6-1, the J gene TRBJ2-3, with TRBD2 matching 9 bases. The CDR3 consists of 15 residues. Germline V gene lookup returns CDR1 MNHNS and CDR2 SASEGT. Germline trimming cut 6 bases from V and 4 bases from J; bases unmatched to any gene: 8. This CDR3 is CASRPPGLASDTQYF. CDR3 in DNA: TGTGCCAGCAGACCGCCGGGACTAGCCTCAGATACGCAGTATTTT.

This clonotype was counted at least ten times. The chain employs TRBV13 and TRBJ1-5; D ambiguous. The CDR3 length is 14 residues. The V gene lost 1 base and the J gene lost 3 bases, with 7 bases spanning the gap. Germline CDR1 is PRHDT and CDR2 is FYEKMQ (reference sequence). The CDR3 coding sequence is TGTGCCAGCAGCTTAGAACGGAACAATCAGCCCCAGCATTTT. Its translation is CASSLERNNQPQHF.

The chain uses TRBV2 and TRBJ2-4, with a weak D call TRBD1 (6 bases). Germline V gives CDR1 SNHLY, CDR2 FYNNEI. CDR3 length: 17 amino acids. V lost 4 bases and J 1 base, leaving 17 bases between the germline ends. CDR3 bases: TGTGCCAGCAGTGGAATTACAGGGCGCGGGGCCAAAAACATTCAGTACTTC. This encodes CASSGITGRGAKNIQYF.

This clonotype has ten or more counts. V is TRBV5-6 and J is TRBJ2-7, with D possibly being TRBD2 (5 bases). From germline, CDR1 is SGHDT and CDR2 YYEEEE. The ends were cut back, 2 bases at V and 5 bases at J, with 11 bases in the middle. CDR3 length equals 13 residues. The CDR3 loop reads CASSFGRRNEQYF. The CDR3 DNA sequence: TGTGCCAGCAGCTTTGGTCGGAGGAACGAGCAGTACTTC.

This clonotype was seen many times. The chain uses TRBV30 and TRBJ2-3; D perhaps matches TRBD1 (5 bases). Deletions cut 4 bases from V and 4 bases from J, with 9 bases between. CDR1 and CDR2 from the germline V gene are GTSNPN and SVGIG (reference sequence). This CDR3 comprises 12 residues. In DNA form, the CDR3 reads TGTGCCTGGACCCAGGGATCAGATACGCAGTATTTT. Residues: CAWTQGSDTQYF.

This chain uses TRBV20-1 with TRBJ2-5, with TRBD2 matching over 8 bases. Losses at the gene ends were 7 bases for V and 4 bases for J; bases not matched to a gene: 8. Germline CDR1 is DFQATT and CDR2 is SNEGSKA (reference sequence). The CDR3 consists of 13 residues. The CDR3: CSVSSGGRETQYF. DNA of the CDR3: TGCAGTGTTTCCAGCGGGGGCCGAGAGACCCAGTACTTC.

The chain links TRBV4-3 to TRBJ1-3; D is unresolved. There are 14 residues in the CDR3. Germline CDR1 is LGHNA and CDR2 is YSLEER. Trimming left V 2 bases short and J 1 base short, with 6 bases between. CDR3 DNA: TGCGCCAGCAGCCAACCGGGGTCTGGAAACACCATATATTTT. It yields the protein CASSQPGSGNTIYF.

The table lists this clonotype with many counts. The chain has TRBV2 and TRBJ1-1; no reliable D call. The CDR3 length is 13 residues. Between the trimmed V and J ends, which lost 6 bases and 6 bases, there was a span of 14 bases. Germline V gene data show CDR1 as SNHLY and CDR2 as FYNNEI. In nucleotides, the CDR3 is TGTGCCAGCAGCCTAGTACGAGGTTCTGAAGCTTTCTTT. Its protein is CASSLVRGSEAFF. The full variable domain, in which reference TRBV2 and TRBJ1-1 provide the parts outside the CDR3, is EPEVTQTPSHQVTQMGQEVILRCVPISNHLYFYWYRQILGQKVEFLVSFYNNEISEKSEIFDDQFSVERPDGSNFTLKIRSTKLEDSAMYFCASSLVRGSEAFFGQGTRLTVV.

The DNA of the CDR3 is TGTGCCAGCAGCCAAGGATTCGGGCCCCAGCCCCAGCATTTT. It translates to CASSQGFGPQPQHF. The chain combines TRBV3-1 with TRBJ1-5, with no clear D. Germline lookup yields CDR1 LGHDT and CDR2 YNNKEL (reference sequence). The CDR3 loop spans 14 amino acids. The V gene lost 1 base and the J gene lost 7 bases, with 11 bases spanning the gap.

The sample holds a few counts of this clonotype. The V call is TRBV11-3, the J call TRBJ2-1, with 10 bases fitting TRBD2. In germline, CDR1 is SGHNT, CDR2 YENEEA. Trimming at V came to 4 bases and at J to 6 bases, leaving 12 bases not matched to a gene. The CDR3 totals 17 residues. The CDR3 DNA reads TGTGCCAGCAGCTCCATAGTAGCGGGGGGCCGAGCCAATGAGCAGTTCTTC. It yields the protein CASSSIVAGGRANEQFF. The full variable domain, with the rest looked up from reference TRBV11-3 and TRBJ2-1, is EAGVVQSPRYKIIEKKQPVAFWCNPISGHNTLYWYLQNLGQGPELLIRYENEEAVDDSQLPKDRFSAERLKGVDSTLKIQPAELGDSAVYLCASSSIVAGGRANEQFFGPGTRLTVL.

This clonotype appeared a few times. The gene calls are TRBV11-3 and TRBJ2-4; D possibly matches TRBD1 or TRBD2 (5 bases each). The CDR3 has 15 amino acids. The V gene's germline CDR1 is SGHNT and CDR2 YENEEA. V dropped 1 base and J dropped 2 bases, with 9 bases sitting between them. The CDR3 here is CASSLGLGPKNIQYF. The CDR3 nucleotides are TGTGCCAGCAGCTTAGGATTGGGACCCAAAAACATTCAGTACTTC.

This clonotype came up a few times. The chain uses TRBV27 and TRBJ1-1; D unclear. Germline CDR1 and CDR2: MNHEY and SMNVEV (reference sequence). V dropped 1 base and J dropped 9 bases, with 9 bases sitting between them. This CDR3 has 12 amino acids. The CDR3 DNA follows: TGTGCCAGCAGTTTATTAGGAGGCCAAGCTTTCTTT. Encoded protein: CASSLLGGQAFF.

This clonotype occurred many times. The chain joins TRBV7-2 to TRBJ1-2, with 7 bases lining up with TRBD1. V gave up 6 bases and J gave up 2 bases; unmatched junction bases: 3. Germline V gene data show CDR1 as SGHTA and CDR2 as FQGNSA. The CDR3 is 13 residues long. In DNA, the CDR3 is TGTGCCAGCAGTTTCAGGGGGAACTATGGCTACACCTTC. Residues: CASSFRGNYGYTF.

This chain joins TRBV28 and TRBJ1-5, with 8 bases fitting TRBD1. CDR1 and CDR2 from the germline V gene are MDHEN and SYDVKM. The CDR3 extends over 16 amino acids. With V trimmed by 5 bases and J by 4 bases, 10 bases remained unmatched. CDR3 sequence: CASSGRTGWGNQPQHF. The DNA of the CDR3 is TGTGCCAGCAGTGGCCGGACAGGGTGGGGAAATCAGCCCCAGCATTTT.

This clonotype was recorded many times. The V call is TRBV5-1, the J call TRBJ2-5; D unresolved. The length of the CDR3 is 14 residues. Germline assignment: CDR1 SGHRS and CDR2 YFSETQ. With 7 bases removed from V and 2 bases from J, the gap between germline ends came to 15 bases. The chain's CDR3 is CASGYLDPQETQYF. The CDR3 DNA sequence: TGCGCCAGCGGCTACCTGGACCCTCAAGAGACCCAGTACTTC.

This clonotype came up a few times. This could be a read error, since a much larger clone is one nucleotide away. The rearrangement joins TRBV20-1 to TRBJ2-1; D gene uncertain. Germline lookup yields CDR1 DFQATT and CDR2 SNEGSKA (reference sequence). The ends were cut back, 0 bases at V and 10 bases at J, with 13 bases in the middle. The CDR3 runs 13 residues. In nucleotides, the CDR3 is TGCAGTGCTAGAGAAGACGGACCCTGGGAGCAGTTCTTC. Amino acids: CSAREDGPWEQFF.

CDR3 loop: CATSDFRASSGPQYF. In DNA, the CDR3 is TGTGCCACCAGTGATTTCCGGGCTAGCTCTGGGCCCCAGTACTTC. The chain uses TRBV24-1 and TRBJ2-5; possibly TRBD2 for D (5 bases). Trimming pared 1 base from V and 9 bases from J, leaving 17 bases between. Per germline, CDR1 KGHDR and CDR2 SFDVKD. This CDR3 contains 15 residues.